The 9 T cell receptor beta chains listed next were all sequenced from one sample in a study of T-cell reconstitution after alpha-beta-depleted transplantation in children (dated by TCRdb to the mid-2010s). Libraries came from PCR. The sequencing machine was an Illumina HiSeq 2500. To normalize quantification of the TCRbeta repertoire, the TCR libraries were built with molecular barcoding that relied on unique molecular identifiers. TCRdb handled the public reads itself, with Q25 trimming in fastp and clone calling in MiXCR, and kept productive beta chains. Every CDR3 protein is listed once, alongside the most common genes and DNA of its rows. Within this sample are some 490,000 distinct CDR3 sequences, with around 12% of them counted one time only. Jointly, the top ten make up around 6.1% of the sample. The sequencing used PBMCs from the stem cell graft donor, collected from the stem cell graft. The receptors shown here come from a human donor who donated a stem cell graft to a child with combined immunodeficiency.

This clonotype was recorded many times. The chain combines TRBV12-5 with TRBJ2-7; 7 nucleotides align to TRBD1. Germline CDR1 and CDR2: LGHNT and FRNRAP. V lost 2 bases to trimming and J lost 4 bases; unmatched junction nucleotides: 5. The CDR3 loop spans 14 amino acids. The CDR3 reads CASGLLQGSYEQYF. The CDR3 DNA follows: TGTGCTAGTGGTTTGCTACAGGGGTCATACGAGCAGTACTTC.

This clonotype was recorded once. The genes are TRBV11-1 and TRBJ2-2, with D perhaps TRBD1 or TRBD2 (5 bases each). The germline V and J ends were trimmed by 5 bases and 0 bases, with 13 bases remaining between them. Germline V lookup: CDR1 SGHAT, CDR2 FQDESV (reference sequence). This CDR3 region has 16 residues. The CDR3 DNA sequence: TGTGCCAGCAGCGCCACAGGACTTACGAACACCGGGGAGCTGTTTTTT. Its translation: CASSATGLTNTGELFF.

This clonotype was recorded a few times. The chain carries TRBV5-1 and TRBJ2-5, with D perhaps assigned TRBD1 or TRBD2 (6 bases each). Trimming removed 0 bases from V and 5 bases from J, with 20 bases in between. The CDR3 loop spans 17 amino acids. Germline CDR1 reads SGHRS; CDR2 reads YFSETQ. The CDR3 nucleotides are TGCGCCAGCAGCTTGGAAGGGGGGCCTATGTTGTGGGAGACCCAGTACTTC. Protein product: CASSLEGGPMLWETQYF.

The rearrangement joins TRBV4-3 to TRBJ2-3, with a weak D call TRBD1 (6 bases). The CDR3 extends over 15 amino acids. V was shortened by 3 bases and J by 0 bases, with 10 bases between the two germline ends. Germline lookup yields CDR1 LGHNA and CDR2 YSLEER. CDR3 DNA: TGCGCCAGCAGCCAGACAGGACCTAGCACAGATACGCAGTATTTT. It encodes CASSQTGPSTDTQYF.

J is TRBJ2-7 and V is TRBV12-3 or TRBV12-4, with 8 positions matching TRBD1. V was clipped by 6 bases and J by 6 bases; unmatched bases: 13. The CDR3 loop spans 15 amino acids. CDR3 coding DNA: TGTGCCAGCAGCTCCAGGACAGGGAACAATGTCGAGCAGTACTTC. Protein sequence: CASSSRTGNNVEQYF.

This clonotype has ten or more counts. V is TRBV5-1 and J is TRBJ2-7; D is unresolved. V was shortened by 0 bases and J by 6 bases, with 7 bases between the two germline ends. Germline CDR1 reads SGHRS; CDR2 reads YFSETQ. The CDR3 is made up of 12 amino acids. CDR3 sequence: CASSLDSSEQYF. The CDR3 region has the DNA TGCGCCAGCAGCTTGGATAGCAGCGAGCAGTACTTC.

This clonotype was picked up many times. CDR3 DNA sequence: TGTGCCAGCAGCTTTGGTGGTAGGGACGGTTGGGTCGAGCAGTACTTC. Translated, it gives CASSFGGRDGWVEQYF. J is TRBJ2-7 and V is TRBV7-8; tentatively, D is TRBD1 or TRBD2 (5 bases each). Germline V gene data show CDR1 as SGHVS and CDR2 as FQNEAQ. This CDR3 comprises 16 residues. The V end was cut by 3 bases, the J end by 6 bases, with 21 bases between.

This clonotype was observed a handful of times. The J gene is TRBJ2-1, the V gene TRBV2, with D possibly TRBD2 on 6 matching bases. The CDR3 length is 16 residues. CDR1 and CDR2 from the germline V gene are SNHLY and FYNNEI. With 0 bases removed from V and 4 bases from J, the gap between germline ends came to 13 bases. The CDR3 is CASSEALWRDYNEQFF. As DNA, the CDR3 is TGTGCCAGCAGTGAAGCGCTTTGGCGGGATTACAATGAGCAGTTCTTC.

This clonotype has ten or more counts. This chain uses TRBV4-3 with TRBJ2-2, with D uncertain. CDR1 is LGHNA, CDR2 YSLEER, per germline. V was clipped by 0 bases and J by 2 bases, with 13 bases between them. There are 17 residues in the CDR3. The CDR3 is CASSQDWGQYNTGELFF. CDR3 in DNA: TGCGCCAGCAGCCAAGATTGGGGTCAATACAACACCGGGGAGCTGTTTTTT.